These 20 T cell receptor beta chains were all obtained from the same sample, sequenced in a study of Graves' ophthalmopathy and Graves' hyperthyroidism. As the template, RNA transcripts were used to amplify TCR beta CDR3 regions. First-round RT-PCR relied on HTBI primers, and a second-round multiplex PCR came next. TCRdb fed the multiplex PCR reads into MiXCR, producing one record per CDR3 protein. The sample lists some 350,000 distinct CDR3 sequences, roughly 17% occurring once. The material sequenced was peripheral blood. These TCRs come from an adult woman with stable Graves' hyperthyroidism.

V is TRBV19 and J is TRBJ2-3; D perhaps matches TRBD1 (6 bases). The CDR3 runs to 15 residues. Germline loops: CDR1 LNHDA, CDR2 SQIVND (reference sequence). V lost 3 bases, J lost 9 bases, and 19 bases lay in between. The CDR3 here is CASSIVVEAGVTQYF. CDR3 coding DNA: TGTGCCAGTAGTATCGTCGTAGAGGCAGGGGTCACGCAGTATTTT.

This clonotype was observed a few times. The V call is TRBV7-6, the J call TRBJ2-3; D is possibly TRBD2 (7 bases). V lost 5 bases and J 4 bases, leaving 16 bases between the germline ends. Germline CDR1 and CDR2: SGHVS and FNYEAQ. This CDR3 comprises 15 residues. The CDR3 nucleotides are TGTGCCAGCAGCCCTAATTCGGGGGGCCCAGATACGCAGTATTTT. This translates into CASSPNSGGPDTQYF.

In this sample, this clonotype turned up many times. The rearrangement joins TRBV7-9 to TRBJ2-5; TRBD2 matches 8 bases. J was trimmed by 2 bases and V by 4 bases; bases with no gene match: 3. CDR1 and CDR2 (germline): SEHNR, FQNEAQ (reference sequence). The CDR3 extends over 14 amino acids. CDR3 sequence: CASSSLAVQETQYF. CDR3 bases: TGTGCCAGCAGCTCACTAGCGGTTCAAGAGACCCAGTACTTC.

This clonotype was seen ten or more times. This chain connects TRBV7-2 to TRBJ2-7; 11 nucleotides line up with TRBD2. CDR1 SGHTA and CDR2 FQGNSA come from the germline V gene. This CDR3 has 17 amino acids. Trimming cost V 3 bases and J 0 bases; bases outside gene matches: 7. The CDR3 DNA reads as TGTGCCAGCAGCTTTAGTATTGGGACTAGCGGCTCCTACGAGCAGTACTTC. Its protein product is CASSFSIGTSGSYEQYF.

The sample holds many counts of this clonotype. The chain links TRBV27 to TRBJ1-1; no clear D gene. From germline, CDR1 is MNHEY and CDR2 SMNVEV (reference sequence). This CDR3 region has 13 residues. Trimming removed 3 bases at V and 7 bases at J, with 12 bases between. The CDR3 is CASSLGYGGEAFF. CDR3 DNA sequence: TGTGCCAGCAGTTTGGGGTACGGTGGTGAAGCTTTCTTT.

This clonotype appeared many times. The chain has TRBV20-1 and TRBJ2-5; 12 nucleotides align to TRBD2. This CDR3 spans 16 amino acids. Germline V gives CDR1 DFQATT, CDR2 SNEGSKA (reference sequence). The V and J ends lost 6 bases and 2 bases, in that order; junction bases with no gene match: 10. CDR3 sequence: CSAKKGLAGQQETQYF. The CDR3 DNA is TGCAGTGCGAAGAAGGGACTAGCGGGCCAACAAGAGACCCAGTACTTC.

This clonotype was found many times. The chain uses TRBV20-1 and TRBJ1-2; no clear D gene. With 3 bases removed from V and 2 bases from J, the gap between germline ends came to 7 bases. This CDR3 has 12 residues. Germline values: CDR1 DFQATT, CDR2 SNEGSKA (reference sequence). The CDR3 loop is CSASFENYGYTF. CDR3 nucleotide sequence: TGCAGTGCTAGCTTCGAAAACTATGGCTACACCTTC.

This clonotype has more than one count but fewer than ten. The rearrangement joins TRBV7-9 to TRBJ2-5, with D uncertain. Per germline, CDR1 SEHNR and CDR2 FQNEAQ (reference sequence). Trimming took 1 base from V and 2 from J, leaving 11 bases between them. This CDR3 comprises 15 residues. The CDR3 bases are TGTGCCAGCAGCTTAGGTCGGATCGAACAAGAGACCCAGTACTTC. Translating gives CASSLGRIEQETQYF.

This chain links TRBV6-1 with TRBJ2-5; 7 bases match TRBD2. The CDR3 sequence is 13 residues long. Germline loops: CDR1 MNHNS, CDR2 SASEGT. Losses at the gene ends were 6 bases for V and 4 bases for J; bases not matched to a gene: 5. CDR3 bases: TGTGCCAGCAGGCGCGGGGGTGGAGAGACCCAGTACTTC. It specifies CASRRGGGETQYF.

The J gene is TRBJ2-7, the V gene TRBV27; 8 bases align to TRBD1. Germline V gene sequence: CDR1 MNHEY, CDR2 SMNVEV (reference sequence). The CDR3 totals 14 residues. V lost 6 bases to trimming and J lost 2 bases; unmatched junction nucleotides: 6. The CDR3 DNA sequence: TGTGCCAGCAGCTTACAGGGGGGCCCCTACGAGCAGTACTTC. Encoded protein: CASSLQGGPYEQYF.

This clonotype was found a few times. The chain couples TRBV20-1 to TRBJ2-7, with TRBD2 identical over 9 bases. V gave up 6 bases and J gave up 7 bases; unmatched junction bases: 10. The CDR3 sequence is 13 residues long. Germline assignment: CDR1 DFQATT and CDR2 SNEGSKA (reference sequence). This CDR3 reads CSASGRKVGEQYF. The DNA for the CDR3 is TGCAGTGCAAGCGGGAGGAAGGTGGGGGAGCAGTACTTC.

The gene calls are TRBV5-1 and TRBJ2-7; D may be TRBD2 (6 bases). CDR3 length equals 13 residues. Germline assignment: CDR1 SGHRS and CDR2 YFSETQ. Between the trimmed V and J ends, which lost 2 bases and 3 bases, there was a span of 9 bases. The CDR3 region is CASSLRDFYEQYF. CDR3 nucleotides: TGCGCCAGCAGCTTAAGGGACTTCTACGAGCAGTACTTC.

This clonotype was counted at least ten times. A much bigger clone sits one base away, suggesting this may be a read error. The chain couples TRBV12-3 or TRBV12-4 to TRBJ1-6, with D possibly matching TRBD1 (6 bases). CDR3 size: 13 residues. CDR3 nucleotides: TGTGCCAGCAGCGGACAGACTAATCCACCCCTCCACTTT. It is translated as CASSGQTNPPLHF.

The sample holds a few counts of this clonotype. The J gene is TRBJ2-4, the V gene TRBV4-1; no clear D gene. V gave up 5 bases and J gave up 0 bases, with 8 bases separating them. This CDR3 has 14 amino acids. Germline V gene lookup returns CDR1 MGHRA and CDR2 YSYEKL. The CDR3 spells CASSNRLAKNIQYF. CDR3 in DNA: TGCGCCAGCAGCAACCGTTTAGCCAAAAACATTCAGTACTTC.

In this sample, this clonotype turned up many times. Here the CDR3 DNA reads TGTGCCAGCAGTGACACCGGGACAGGGAACGGCGGGGAGCTGTTTTTT. It specifies CASSDTGTGNGGELFF. J is TRBJ2-2 and V is TRBV6-4; 9 bases fit TRBD1. The CDR3 runs 16 residues. J lost 7 bases, V lost 2 bases, and 8 bases had no gene match. CDR1 is MRHNA, CDR2 SNTAGT, per germline.

This clonotype appeared many times. The chain combines TRBV6-5 with TRBJ1-1; 8 positions match TRBD1. The CDR3 totals 15 residues. The V segment lost 4 bases and the J segment 2 bases; nucleotides outside the gene matches: 6. Germline values: CDR1 MNHEY, CDR2 SVGAGI. CDR3 region: CASSLDRAVNTEAFF. The CDR3 DNA is TGTGCCAGCAGTTTGGACAGGGCTGTTAACACTGAAGCTTTCTTT.

This clonotype was detected many times. The gene calls are TRBV5-1 and TRBJ2-7; D possibly uses TRBD1 or TRBD2 (6 bases each). With 4 bases removed from V and 4 bases from J, the gap between germline ends came to 15 bases. The CDR3 is made up of 14 amino acids. Germline V gene lookup returns CDR1 SGHRS and CDR2 YFSETQ. CDR3 residues: CASSLYTGAYEQYF. CDR3 coding DNA: TGCGCCAGCAGCCTCTATACGGGGGCGTACGAGCAGTACTTC. Looking up the rest from reference TRBV5-1 and TRBJ2-7 gives the full variable domain: KAGVTQTPRYLIKTRGQQVTLSCSPISGHRSVSWYQQTPGQGLQFLFEYFSETQRNKGNFPGRFSGRQFSNSRSEMNVSTLELGDSALYLCASSLYTGAYEQYFGPGTRLTVT.

The sample holds a few counts of this clonotype. The chain joins TRBV3-1 to TRBJ2-2; no reliable D call. The germline V gene encodes CDR1 LGHDT and CDR2 YNNKEL (reference sequence). The CDR3 consists of 17 residues. Trimming left V 6 bases short and J 0 bases short, with 17 bases between. The CDR3 here is CASRTYASAANTGELFF. In DNA form, the CDR3 reads TGTGCCAGCAGAACCTATGCAAGCGCCGCGAACACCGGGGAGCTGTTTTTT.

This clonotype was seen many times. This rearrangement joins TRBV6-2 or TRBV6-3 to TRBJ1-2; 7 positions match TRBD1. The germline V gene encodes CDR1 MNHEY and CDR2 SVGEGT. V shed 6 bases, J shed 2 bases, and the junction held 3 bases outside the gene matches. The CDR3 has 13 residues. This chain's CDR3 is CASSRGQNYGYTF. CDR3 DNA: TGTGCCAGCAGCCGGGGACAGAACTATGGCTACACCTTC.

This clonotype has more than one count but fewer than ten. The chain has TRBV3-1 and TRBJ2-7, with TRBD1 identical over 10 bases. CDR1 and CDR2 (germline): LGHDT, YNNKEL (reference sequence). This CDR3 is 15 amino acids long. After removal of 2 bases from V and 6 bases from J, the junction contained 7 bases not matched to a gene. CDR3 nucleotide sequence: TGTGCCAGCAGCCAATCCGGGACAGGGGACCGCGAGCAGTACTTC. Translating gives CASSQSGTGDREQYF.